This TCR beta chain came from a study of glioma-infiltrating T cells after dendritic cell vaccination. Indicated time point: after dendritic cell vaccination, including at tumor progression/relapse. Patients had residual fresh-frozen tumor tissue and more than two years of survival data. Before vaccination, two weeks after the third vaccination, and at progression, PBMC were collected. The PCR used 60 V beta and 13 J beta primers. Profiled with immunoSEQ multiplex PCR; TCRdb holds only in-frame clones, not every one. The top ten clones hold 2.7% of a sample with some 110,000 clones, nearly 90% of them seen once. This CDR3 spans 15 amino acids. Between the trimmed V and J ends, which lost 0 bases and 2 bases, there was a span of 10 bases. The germline V gene has CDR1 LNHNV and CDR2 YYDKDF (reference sequence).

This clonotype was obtained from a human donor with glioblastoma. The rearrangement joins TRBV15 to TRBJ1-1; D not certain. The sequenced sample was blood, obtained after dendritic cell vaccination. CDR3 amino acids: CATSRDRLFNTEAFF. The CDR3 nucleotides read TGTGCCACCAGCAGAGATCGACTTTTCAACACTGAAGCTTTCTTT. The complete variable domain, with remaining parts taken from reference TRBV15 and TRBJ1-1, reads DAMVIQNPRYQVTQFGKPVTLSCSQTLNHNVMYWYQQKSSQAPKLLFHYYDKDFNNEADTPDNFQSRRPNTSFCFLDIRSPGLGDTAMYLCATSRDRLFNTEAFFGQGTRLTVV.